This TCR beta chain was profiled in a study of blood T cell repertoires in COVID-19. Study context: PBMCs, B-cell-depleted T cells, or T cells provided the cDNA or gDNA that made up the material.

Per the authors' pipeline: From reference gene primer amplification, estimates of nucleated cell counts were derived. Generated by immunoSEQ multiplex PCR, the TCRdb table keeps only in-frame clones and is missing some. V and J calls and clone size are as listed in that table; D and trimming were resolved from the DNA. The top ten hold 1% to 1.5% of the sample, which has a few hundred thousand clones, around 90% seen once. CDR1 is SGHNT and CDR2 is YYREEE in the germline V gene (reference sequence). CDR3 length: 16 amino acids. Unmatched junction bases numbered 5, after V lost 4 bases and J lost 2 bases. Recruitment covered 25 or so US areas and drew participants whose ages spanned about 18 to 100 years. Cohort assignment relied on participant-reported clinical history.

Source material: PBMCs or T cells enriched from blood (not recorded which). This TCR was recovered from a human donor in a cohort exposed to, infected with or recovered from COVID-19 (not recorded which). The donor label of this sample is uncertain. The genes are TRBV5-4 and TRBJ2-1; TRBD2 matches at 11 bases. CDR3 amino acids: CASSALAGAAYNEQFF. The CDR3 DNA is TGTGCCAGCAGCGCACTAGCGGGGGCCGCCTACAATGAGCAGTTCTTC. The full variable domain, completed using reference TRBV5-4 and TRBJ2-1, is ETGVTQSPTHLIKTRGQQVTLRCSSQSGHNTVSWYQQALGQGPQFIFQYYREEENGRGNFPPRFSGLQFPNYSSELNVNALELDDSALYLCASSALAGAAYNEQFFGPGTRLTVL.